These T cell receptor beta chains were read from a single sample in a study of Ad26.COV2.S vaccination and SARS-CoV-2 variants. The protocol was immunoSEQ multiplex PCR, while the TCRdb copy is restricted to in-frame clones and leaves out a portion. Of 250,000 or so clones in the sample, about 83% were seen once. The sample in question was peripheral blood, obtained in a trial of Ad26.COV2.S vaccine versus placebo. The receptors come from a person between 18 and 59 years old who received the Ad26.COV2.S COVID-19 vaccine or a placebo. CDR3s include the opening cysteine and the closing phenylalanine or tryptophan. A D gene is named only where the DNA matches it firmly. Clone size is shown for a subset of rows, as once, few, many or a class of expanded clone.

. | once | TRBJ2-3 | TRBV28 | CASSRLGSTDTQYF | TGTGCCAGCAGTCGACTAGGAAGCACAGATACGCAGTATTTT
. | few | TRBJ1-6 | TRBV7-3 | CASSQGQYNSPLHF | TGTGCCAGCAGTCAAGGACAGTATAATTCACCCCTCCACTTT
. | once | TRBJ2-1 | TRBV29-1 | CSVPGPQGHDNEQFF | TGCAGCGTCCCGGGTCCTCAAGGGCACGACAATGAGCAGTTCTTC
TRBD2 | . | TRBJ2-3 | TRBV6-5 | CATLSGGFAGTQYF | TGTGCCACCCTTAGCGGGGGTTTTGCAGGGACGCAGTATTTT
. | . | TRBJ1-4 | TRBV11-1 | CASSTDRNEKLFF | TGTGCCAGCAGCACCGACAGGAATGAAAAACTGTTTTTT
. | . | TRBJ2-3 | TRBV24-1 | CATSVGSSSADTQYF | TGTGCCACCAGTGTCGGTTCTAGCAGCGCAGATACGCAGTATTTT
. | . | TRBJ1-1 | TRBV6-2/TRBV6-3 | CASSYSFRMNTEAFF | TGTGCCAGCAGTTACTCTTTTCGGATGAACACTGAAGCTTTCTTT
TRBD1 | . | TRBJ2-3 | TRBV5-1 | CASSIGTGGTDTQYF | TGCGCCAGCAGCATCGGGACAGGGGGCACAGATACGCAGTATTTT
TRBD1 | once | TRBJ1-3 | TRBV7-9 | CASSHGTGSGNTIYF | TGTGCCAGCAGCCACGGGACAGGGAGTGGAAACACCATATATTTT
. | once | TRBJ1-1 | TRBV18 | CASSPPSRVLNTEAFF | TGTGCCAGCTCACCACCGTCGAGGGTCCTCAACACTGAAGCTTTCTTT
TRBD1 | once | TRBJ1-2 | TRBV7-9 | CASSSRQGATGYTF | TGTGCCAGCAGCTCCAGACAGGGGGCGACCGGCTACACCTTC
. | . | TRBJ1-3 | TRBV18 | CASSPPTSGALSGNTIYF | TGTGCCAGCTCACCACCTACTTCAGGGGCCCTCTCTGGAAACACCATATATTTT
. | . | TRBJ1-2 | TRBV18 | CASSPLTAGVINGYTF | TGTGCCAGCTCACCTTTGACGGCAGGGGTAATAAATGGCTACACCTTC
TRBD1 | . | TRBJ2-5 | TRBV29-1 | CSVVQTGGETQYF | TGCAGCGTTGTTCAGACAGGGGGAGAGACCCAGTACTTC
TRBD1 | few | TRBJ1-6 | TRBV2 | CASGTPGQGGPLHF | TGTGCCAGCGGAACACCGGGACAGGGGGGACCCCTCCACTTT
. | . | TRBJ1-1 | TRBV3-1/TRBV3-2 | CASSQLPGTSEAFF | TGTGCCAGCAGCCAACTCCCGGGGACCTCTGAAGCTTTCTTT
. | . | TRBJ2-5 | TRBV15 | CATSRWGGRETQYF | TGTGCCACCAGCAGATGGGGTGGGAGAGAGACCCAGTACTTC
. | . | TRBJ1-5 | TRBV30 | CAWSAQGNQPQHF | TGTGCCTGGAGTGCGCAGGGGAATCAGCCCCAGCATTTT
. | . | TRBJ2-1 | TRBV15 | CATSDPNLINEQFF | TGTGCCACCAGCGACCCGAACTTGATCAATGAGCAGTTCTTC
TRBD2 | . | TRBJ2-5 | TRBV7-9 | CASSLEGDGRATQYF | TGTGCCAGCAGCTTAGAGGGGGACGGGAGGGCGACCCAGTACTTC
. | . | TRBJ2-3 | TRBV3-1/TRBV3-2 | CASSQNSGTPDTQYF | TGTGCCAGCAGCCAAAATTCCGGGACCCCAGATACGCAGTATTTT
TRBD1 | . | TRBJ1-2 | TRBV6-7 | CASSYPKVYRGHVYGYTF | TGTGCCAGCAGTTACCCAAAAGTCTACAGGGGGCATGTCTATGGCTACACCTTC
TRBD2 | . | TRBJ2-1 | TRBV7-8 | CASIPGTSGSHSYNEQFF | TGTGCCAGCATCCCCGGGACTAGCGGGAGCCACTCCTACAATGAGCAGTTCTTC
. | . | TRBJ2-5 | TRBV7-2 | CASSTFGQKETQYF | TGTGCCAGCAGCACGTTCGGACAGAAAGAGACCCAGTACTTC
. | . | TRBJ1-2 | TRBV4-3 | CASSQETGWYGYTF | TGCGCCAGCAGCCAAGAAACGGGATGGTATGGCTACACCTTC
. | . | TRBJ1-1 | TRBV4-1 | CASSQDPGGGNTEAFF | TGCGCCAGCAGCCAAGATCCCGGCGGGGGGAACACTGAAGCTTTCTTT
. | once | TRBJ1-5 | TRBV12-3/TRBV12-4 | CASSLKREQPQHF | TGTGCCAGCAGTTTAAAGAGGGAACAGCCCCAGCATTTT
. | . | TRBJ2-5 | TRBV5-1 | CASSSVGGETQYF | TGCGCCAGCAGCTCCGTGGGTGGGGAGACCCAGTACTTC
. | . | TRBJ2-1 | TRBV29-1 | CSVEPGLIYNEQFF | TGCAGCGTTGAACCGGGACTCATTTACAATGAGCAGTTCTTC
. | many | TRBJ1-5 | TRBV5-1 | CASSLDVNQPQHF | TGCGCCAGCAGCCTGGACGTGAATCAGCCCCAGCATTTT
. | . | TRBJ2-5 | TRBV4-2 | CASSQEVKGGTSHF | TGTGCCAGCAGCCAAGAAGTCAAGGGGGGGACATCTCACTTC
TRBD2 | . | TRBJ2-1 | TRBV7-2 | CASSLMGLAGEVNEQFF | TGTGCCAGCAGCTTAATGGGACTAGCGGGAGAAGTCAATGAGCAGTTCTTC
TRBD1 | . | TRBJ2-2 | TRBV14 | CASSQTKGQLNTGELFF | TGTGCCAGCAGCCAAACGAAGGGACAGTTGAACACCGGGGAGCTGTTTTTT
. | few | TRBJ1-6 | TRBV7-2 | CASRVSTGLNSPLHF | TGTGCCAGCCGCGTTTCAACAGGGCTCAATTCACCCCTCCACTTT
. | . | TRBJ1-1 | TRBV7-9 | CASSLKGFGSAEAFF | TGTGCCAGCAGCCTAAAGGGGTTCGGGAGCGCTGAAGCTTTCTTT
TRBD1 | . | TRBJ2-2 | TRBV6-5 | CASRAGGAGTGELFF | TGTGCCAGCAGAGCAGGGGGCGCGGGCACCGGGGAGCTGTTTTTT
. | . | TRBJ1-2 | TRBV6-5 | CASTPSVGGYTF | TGTGCCAGCACCCCCTCAGTGGGTGGCTACACCTTC
. | . | TRBJ2-5 | TRBV9 | CASSVGGRLQETQYF | TGTGCCAGCAGCGTTGGCGGGCGCCTACAAGAGACCCAGTACTTC
. | . | TRBJ1-3 | TRBV7-3 | CASSLLASVRRGTGNTIYF | TGTGCCAGCAGCTTACTGGCGTCTGTCCGACGGGGCACTGGAAACACCATATATTTT
TRBD2 | . | TRBJ2-3 | TRBV7-3 | CASSLLAGVTTDTQYF | TGTGCCAGCAGCTTACTCGCGGGGGTTACCACAGATACGCAGTATTTT
TRBD1 | once | TRBJ1-2 | TRBV19 | CASSRQGAIYGYTF | TGTGCCAGTAGTCGACAGGGTGCGATCTATGGCTACACCTTC
. | . | TRBJ1-3 | TRBV6-5 | CASSYLGRDTIYF | TGTGCCAGCAGTTACCTGGGGCGGGACACCATATATTTT
TRBD1 | . | TRBJ2-1 | TRBV2 | CASSEPQGASYNEQFF | TGTGCCAGCAGTGAACCACAGGGGGCCTCCTACAATGAGCAGTTCTTC
. | . | TRBJ1-1 | TRBV7-2 | CASSTPGTPGAFF | TGTGCCAGCAGCACCCCCGGGACACCGGGGGCTTTCTTT
. | few | TRBJ1-2 | TRBV6-5 | CASSNNYYGYTF | TGTGCCAGCAGTAACAACTACTATGGCTACACCTTC
. | . | TRBJ2-1 | TRBV6-6 | CASSYDEQFF | TGTGCCAGCAGTTACGATGAGCAGTTCTTC
TRBD1 | . | TRBJ2-4 | TRBV7-2 | CASSSLGTGMGKNIQYF | TGTGCCAGCAGCTCCCTTGGGACAGGGATGGGCAAAAACATTCAGTACTTC
TRBD1 | few | TRBJ2-5 | TRBV9 | CASSPMTTGGGGQETQYF | TGTGCCAGCAGCCCAATGACTACAGGGGGAGGTGGCCAAGAGACCCAGTACTTC
TRBD1 | . | TRBJ1-2 | TRBV10-3 | CAISESGRGTDGYTF | TGTGCCATCAGTGAGTCGGGTAGGGGGACAGATGGCTACACCTTC
. | . | TRBJ1-2 | TRBV10-3 | CAISEVGKGYTF | TGTGCCATCAGTGAAGTGGGGAAAGGCTACACCTTC
. | . | TRBJ2-6 | TRBV5-1 | CASSSDSSGANVLTF | TGCGCCAGCAGCTCGGACAGCTCTGGGGCCAACGTCCTGACTTTC
. | . | TRBJ1-4 | TRBV7-9 | CASRPNRATNEKLFF | TGTGCCAGCAGACCAAACAGGGCAACTAATGAAAAACTGTTTTTT
. | . | TRBJ2-2 | TRBV5-5 | CASRPGVTGELFF | TGTGCCAGCAGACCGGGAGTTACCGGGGAGCTGTTTTTT
TRBD1 | . | TRBJ1-2 | TRBV5-4 | CASSQPILPGTGSNGYTF | TGTGCCAGCAGCCAGCCGATACTTCCGGGGACAGGGTCGAATGGCTACACCTTC
. | . | TRBJ2-1 | TRBV5-1 | CASSLEGRGHNEQFF | TGCGCCAGCAGCTTGGAGGGGCGGGGCCACAATGAGCAGTTCTTC